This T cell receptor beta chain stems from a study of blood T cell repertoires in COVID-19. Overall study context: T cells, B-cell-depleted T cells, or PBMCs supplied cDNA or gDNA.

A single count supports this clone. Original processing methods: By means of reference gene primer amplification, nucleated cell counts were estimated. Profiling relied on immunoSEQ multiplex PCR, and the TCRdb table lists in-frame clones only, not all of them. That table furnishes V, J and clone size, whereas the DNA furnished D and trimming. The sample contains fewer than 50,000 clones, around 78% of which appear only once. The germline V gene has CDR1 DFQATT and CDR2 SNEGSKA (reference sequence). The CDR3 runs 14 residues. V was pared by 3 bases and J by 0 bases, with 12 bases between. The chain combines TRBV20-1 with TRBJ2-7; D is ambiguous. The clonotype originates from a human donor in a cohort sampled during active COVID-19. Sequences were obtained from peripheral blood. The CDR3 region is CSASMFGLSYEQYF. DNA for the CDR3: TGCAGTGCTAGTATGTTCGGTCTCTCCTACGAGCAGTACTTC.